The present TCR beta chain was sequenced within a study of Ad26.COV2.S vaccination and SARS-CoV-2 variants. Turning to this clone: Its target is not known. The sample contains more than one DNA sequence encoding this CDR3.

Treatment here: over 15 received Ad26.COV2.S at low or high dose, single or two shots; roughly five received placebo; per-sample allocation not given. Following the first vaccine or placebo injection, samples were taken on day 63. Vaccination employed an Ad26 vector expressing the Wuhan-strain SARS-CoV-2 spike. Profiled with immunoSEQ multiplex PCR; TCRdb holds only in-frame clones, not every one. This sample has roughly 330,000 clones, with under 90% found just once. The V gene's germline CDR1 is SGHTA and CDR2 FQGNSA. V was shortened by 2 bases and J by 4 bases, with 8 bases between the two germline ends. The CDR3 is 14 amino acids. Whole-study results and caveats: Vaccinees displayed broader spike-specific TCR repertoires than placebo recipients. Breadth, reportedly substantial, characterized the spike-specific CD8+ and CD4+ T cell responses after vaccination.

The material was peripheral blood, obtained in a trial of Ad26.COV2.S vaccine versus placebo. This TCR derives from a person between 18 and 65 years old who received the Ad26.COV2.S COVID-19 vaccine or a placebo. The chain carries TRBV7-2 and TRBJ2-2; no clear D gene. CDR3 sequence (DNA): TGTGCCAGCAGCTTATCTCTGGGCACCGGGGAGCTGTTTTTT. Translating gives CASSLSLGTGELFF.